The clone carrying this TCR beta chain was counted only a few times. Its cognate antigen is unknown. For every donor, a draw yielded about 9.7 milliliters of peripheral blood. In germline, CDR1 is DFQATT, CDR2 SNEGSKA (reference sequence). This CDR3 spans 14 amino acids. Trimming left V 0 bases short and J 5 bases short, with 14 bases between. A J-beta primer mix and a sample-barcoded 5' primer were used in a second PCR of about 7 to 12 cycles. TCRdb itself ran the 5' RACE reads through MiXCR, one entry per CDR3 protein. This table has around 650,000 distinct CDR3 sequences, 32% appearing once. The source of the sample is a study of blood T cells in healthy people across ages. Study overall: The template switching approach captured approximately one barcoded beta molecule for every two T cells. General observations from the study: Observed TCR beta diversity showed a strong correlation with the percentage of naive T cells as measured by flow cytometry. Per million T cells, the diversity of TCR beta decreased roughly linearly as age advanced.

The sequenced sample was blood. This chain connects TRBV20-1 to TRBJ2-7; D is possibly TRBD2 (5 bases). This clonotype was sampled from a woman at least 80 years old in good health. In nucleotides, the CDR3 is TGCAGTGCTAGAGATCGAGCGGCCGCCCACGAGCAGTACTTC. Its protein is CSARDRAAAHEQYF.